This TCR beta chain was sequenced for a study of T cells in Graves' hyperthyroidism and ophthalmopathy. The study's findings and limits: A model of 13 V-J pairs discriminated ophthalmopathy from stable hyperthyroidism.

This clonotype was seen only a few times. Its antigen is currently unknown. TCR beta CDR3 region amplification was performed from RNA transcripts. With the HTBI primer set, the TCR CDR3 went through a first round of RT-PCR. TCRdb called the multiplex PCR reads again in MiXCR, with one record for every CDR3 protein. This sample has 500,000 to 800,000 distinct CDR3 sequences, with about 45% found just once. J was trimmed by 6 bases and V by 5 bases; bases with no gene match: 7. The CDR3 is 14 residues long. Germline V lookup: CDR1 LNHDA, CDR2 SQIVND (reference sequence). The gene calls are TRBV19 and TRBJ1-1; 9 bases fit TRBD1. The sample taken for sequencing was peripheral blood or thyroid tissue (not recorded which). The TCR was taken from an adult man with Graves' disease, either hyperthyroidism or ophthalmopathy (not recorded which). CDR3 protein: CASSPIGTGPEAFF. Written as DNA, the CDR3 is TGTGCCAGTAGTCCTATAGGGACAGGGCCTGAAGCTTTCTTT.